These 5 T cell receptor beta chains originate from one sample sequenced in a study of identical twins. Each CDR3 protein gets one entry after TCRdb re-called the 5' RACE reads with MiXCR. Of about 390,000 distinct CDR3 sequences in the sample, approximately 8.7% were seen once. Sequenced: naive T cells sorted from blood. These receptors were taken from a woman aged 50 to 60 in good health.

This clonotype was observed a few times. This chain links TRBV18 with TRBJ2-1, with D unclear. The CDR3 sequence is 11 residues long. CDR1 is KGHSH, CDR2 LQKENI, per germline. V lost 2 bases, J lost 7 bases, and 3 bases lay in between. In DNA, the CDR3 is TGTGCCAGCTCACCAATGAATGAGCAGTTCTTC. Translated: CASSPMNEQFF.

The V and J genes are TRBV5-1 and TRBJ2-3, with 7 nucleotides matching TRBD1. The CDR3 contains 15 residues. Germline CDR1 SGHRS, CDR2 YFSETQ. The V and J ends lost 4 bases and 2 bases, in that order; junction bases with no gene match: 7. As DNA, the CDR3 is TGCGCCAGCAGCCGAGGGGACAGCGACACAGATACGCAGTATTTT. Protein product: CASSRGDSDTDTQYF.

The sample holds a few counts of this clonotype. The J gene is TRBJ2-1, the V gene TRBV18; 8 positions match TRBD1. Germline values: CDR1 KGHSH, CDR2 LQKENI. J lost 7 bases, V lost 3 bases, and 11 bases had no gene match. The CDR3 loop spans 16 amino acids. Here the CDR3 reads CASSPLDRVPQNEQFF. The CDR3 DNA reads TGTGCCAGCTCACCTTTGGACAGGGTCCCCCAGAATGAGCAGTTCTTC.

This clonotype occurred many times. This chain joins TRBV12-3 or TRBV12-4 and TRBJ2-1, with TRBD2 identical over 7 bases. CDR3 length: 13 residues. V shed 6 bases and J 9 bases; nucleotides not matched to a gene: 8. CDR3 sequence reads: CASSPMGGGEQFF. The CDR3 region has the DNA TGTGCCAGCAGCCCAATGGGGGGGGGTGAGCAGTTCTTC.

This clonotype was recorded at least ten times. The junction departs from germline at one end; a sequencing error may be responsible. The chain joins TRBV7-9 to TRBJ2-5, with D hard to call. The CDR3 runs to 12 residues. Germline V gene lookup returns CDR1 SEHNR and CDR2 FQNEAQ (reference sequence). DNA of the CDR3: TGCGCCAGCAGCTTGGCTGCCGAGACCCAGTACTTC. Translation: CASSLAAETQYF.